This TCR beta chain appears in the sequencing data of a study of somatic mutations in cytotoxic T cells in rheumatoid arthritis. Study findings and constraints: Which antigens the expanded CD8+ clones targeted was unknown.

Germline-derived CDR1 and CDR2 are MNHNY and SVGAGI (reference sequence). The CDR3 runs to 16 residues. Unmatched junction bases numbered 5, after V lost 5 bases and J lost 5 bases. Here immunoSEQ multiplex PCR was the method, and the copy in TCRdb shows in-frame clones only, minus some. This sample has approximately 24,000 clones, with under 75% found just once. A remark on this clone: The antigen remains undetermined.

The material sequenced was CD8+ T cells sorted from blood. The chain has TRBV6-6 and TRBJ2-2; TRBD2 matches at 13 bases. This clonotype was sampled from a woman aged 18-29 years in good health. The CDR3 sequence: CASSQGLAGSTGELFF. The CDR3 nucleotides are TGTGCCAGCAGTCAGGGACTAGCGGGGAGTACCGGGGAGCTGTTTTTT.